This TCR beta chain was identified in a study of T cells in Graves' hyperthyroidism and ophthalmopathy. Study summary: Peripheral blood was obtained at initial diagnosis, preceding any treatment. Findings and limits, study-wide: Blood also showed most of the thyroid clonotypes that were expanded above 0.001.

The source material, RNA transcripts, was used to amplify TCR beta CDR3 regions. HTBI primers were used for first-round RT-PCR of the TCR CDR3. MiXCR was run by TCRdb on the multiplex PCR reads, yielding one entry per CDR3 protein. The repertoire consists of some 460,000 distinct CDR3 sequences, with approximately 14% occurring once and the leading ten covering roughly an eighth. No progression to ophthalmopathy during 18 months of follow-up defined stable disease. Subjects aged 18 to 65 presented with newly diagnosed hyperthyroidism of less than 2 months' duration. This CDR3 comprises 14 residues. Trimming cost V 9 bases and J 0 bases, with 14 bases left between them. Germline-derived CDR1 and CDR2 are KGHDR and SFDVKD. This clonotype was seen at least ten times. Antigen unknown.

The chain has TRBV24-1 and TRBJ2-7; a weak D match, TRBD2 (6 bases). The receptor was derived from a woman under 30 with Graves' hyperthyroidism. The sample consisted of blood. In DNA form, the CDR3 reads TGTGCCACCTCAATGGGAGGCGGCTCCTACGAGCAGTACTTC. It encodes CATSMGGGSYEQYF.